The 27 T cell receptor beta chains below all came from one sample that was sequenced in a study of cytomegalovirus exposure and HLA in healthy donors (dated 2017 in TCRdb). Library preparation used the immunoSEQ multiplex PCR assay. The multiplex PCR relied on a mix of 60 forward primers for TCR Vbeta segments and 13 reverse primers for TCR Jbeta segments. TCRdb retrieved this table from immuneACCESS and kept in-frame rearrangements only. Not all clones are present; in checked studies, unresolved V genes account for under half, and no reason is known for the remainder. Present in this sample are some 70,000 clones, around four fifths of which were seen just once. The ten largest clonotypes hold 4% to 5.5% of the sample. What was sequenced was PBMCs. The receptor set was obtained from a male donor in good health and CMV-seropositive.

The V call is TRBV6-5, the J call TRBJ2-7; a possible D gene is TRBD1 (5 bases). The V and J ends lost 4 bases and 2 bases respectively, with 18 bases between them. Germline loops: CDR1 MNHEY, CDR2 SVGAGI. This CDR3 is built from 16 residues. The DNA for the CDR3 is TGTGCCAGCAGTTTGGGCCCGGTGACAGAAGCCTACGAGCAGTACTTC. Amino acids: CASSLGPVTEAYEQYF.

The rearrangement links TRBV4-1 to TRBJ2-1; possibly TRBD1 for D (5 bases). The CDR3 spans 14 residues. The germline gives CDR1 MGHRA, CDR2 YSYEKL. The ends were cut back, 2 bases at V and 2 bases at J, with 7 bases in the middle. The CDR3 here is CASSQQTAYNEQFF. The CDR3 nucleotides are TGCGCCAGCAGCCAACAGACAGCCTACAATGAGCAGTTCTTC.

This clone was detected once. This sequence joins TRBV11-2 and TRBJ2-3; 7 bases are shared with TRBD1. Germline-derived CDR1 and CDR2 are SGHAT and FQNNGV. This CDR3 has 17 residues. The V segment lost 4 bases and the J segment 3 bases; nucleotides outside the gene matches: 13. In DNA form, the CDR3 reads TGTGCCAGCAGCTCCCCTAGACAGGGTGGTGCAACAGATACGCAGTATTTT. This gives the protein CASSSPRQGGATDTQYF.

The chain is built from TRBV7-8 and TRBJ1-1; D unclear. Trimming took 5 bases from V and 4 from J, leaving 8 bases between them. This CDR3 comprises 12 residues. Per the germline V gene, CDR1 is SGHVS and CDR2 is FQNEAQ. CDR3 sequence: CASSPRVTEAFF. As DNA, the CDR3 is TGTGCCAGCAGCCCCCGGGTCACTGAAGCTTTCTTT.

This rearrangement joins TRBV11-2 to TRBJ2-3; tentative D call: TRBD2 (6 bases). The CDR3 sequence is 14 residues long. Per germline, CDR1 SGHAT and CDR2 FQNNGV. Trimming left V 3 bases short and J 6 bases short, with 13 bases between. This CDR3 reads CASSFWGDGDTQYF. DNA for the CDR3: TGTGCCAGCAGCTTTTGGGGGGACGGGGATACGCAGTATTTT.

The V call is TRBV5-1, the J call TRBJ1-1; D might be TRBD1 (5 bases). V lost 0 bases, J lost 0 bases, and 12 bases lay in between. The CDR3 is 16 residues long. CDR1 is SGHRS and CDR2 is YFSETQ in the germline V gene. CDR3 sequence (DNA): TGCGCCAGCAGCTTGGAGTACCGACAGATGAACACTGAAGCTTTCTTT. It codes for CASSLEYRQMNTEAFF.

The gene calls are TRBV6-4 and TRBJ1-1; 9 nucleotides match TRBD1. V gave up 8 bases and J gave up 1 base; unmatched junction bases: 11. Germline-derived CDR1 and CDR2 are MRHNA and SNTAGT. The CDR3 sequence is 16 residues long. The CDR3 bases are TGTGCCAGCCGCGACAGGGGGAAGGGGGGGAACACTGAAGCTTTCTTT. Translation gives CASRDRGKGGNTEAFF.

In its sample, this clone was seen once. The chain uses TRBV5-4 and TRBJ2-5, with TRBD2 matching over 12 bases. After removal of 0 bases from V and 4 bases from J, the junction contained 4 bases not matched to a gene. Germline V gene lookup returns CDR1 SGHNT and CDR2 YYREEE (reference sequence). This CDR3 is built from 16 residues. The CDR3 DNA reads as TGTGCCAGCAGCTTGGGTCTAGCGGGGGGGCCAGAGACCCAGTACTTC. Encoded protein: CASSLGLAGGPETQYF.

The chain employs TRBV7-9 and TRBJ1-2; D perhaps matches TRBD1 (6 bases). Germline-derived CDR1 and CDR2 are SEHNR and FQNEAQ (reference sequence). V gave up 1 base and J gave up 4 bases, with 13 bases separating them. The CDR3 has 15 amino acids. CDR3 nucleotides: TGTGCCAGCAGCTTAGTTGGGGACACCCGCTATGGCTACACCTTC. Residues: CASSLVGDTRYGYTF. Based on the CDR3 plus reference TRBV7-9 and TRBJ1-2, the full variable domain is DTGVSQNPRHKITKRGQNVTFRCDPISEHNRLYWYRQTLGQGPEFLTYFQNEAQLEKSRLLSDRFSAERPKGSFSTLEIQRTEQGDSAMYLCASSLVGDTRYGYTFGSGTRLTVV.

The gene calls are TRBV4-2 and TRBJ1-2; 9 bases are a match to TRBD1. Trimming at V came to 0 bases and at J to 8 bases, leaving 1 base not matched to a gene. Germline V gene lookup returns CDR1 LGHNA and CDR2 YNFKEQ. CDR3 size: 13 residues. In nucleotides, the CDR3 is TGTGCCAGCAGCCAAGAACAGGGGGCAGGCTACACCTTC. Its translation: CASSQEQGAGYTF.

This clone was found a few times. The chain is built from TRBV19 and TRBJ1-1; no firm D call. Germline loops: CDR1 LNHDA, CDR2 SQIVND (reference sequence). This CDR3 has 15 amino acids. Trimming took off 3 bases at V and 5 bases at J, with 16 bases between the two ends. CDR3 nucleotide sequence: TGTGCCAGTAGTATTTCACCTCTAAGTTCGACTGAAGCTTTCTTT. This codes for CASSISPLSSTEAFF.

V and J are TRBV6-5 and TRBJ2-5; no clear D gene. The DNA matches TRBJ2-7 better at its end, which makes the J call doubtful. The CDR3 totals 13 residues. CDR1 is MNHEY and CDR2 is SVGAGI in the germline V gene. CDR3 bases: TGTGCCAGCAGTCGCGAGGTGTACTACGAGCAGTACTTC. It encodes CASSREVYYEQYF.

V gene TRBV15 combines with J gene TRBJ1-2; D is undetermined. This CDR3 has 14 residues. V shed 3 bases and J shed 8 bases, with 16 bases lying between them. Germline CDR1 LNHNV, CDR2 YYDKDF (reference sequence). The CDR3 protein is CATSRSSPAHGYTF. The CDR3 nucleotides are TGTGCCACCAGCAGGTCCAGTCCAGCGCACGGCTACACCTTC.

This chain links TRBV19 with TRBJ1-1; the D is unclear. The germline CDR1 and CDR2 sequences are LNHDA and SQIVND (reference sequence). V was pared by 3 bases and J by 1 base, with 6 bases between. This CDR3 spans 13 amino acids. CDR3 coding DNA: TGTGCCAGTAGTATCCTCCGGAACACTGAAGCTTTCTTT. Translating gives CASSILRNTEAFF.

The chain couples TRBV5-1 to TRBJ1-2; D is uncertain. In germline, CDR1 is SGHRS, CDR2 YFSETQ. The germline V and J ends were trimmed by 1 base and 6 bases, with 13 bases remaining between them. The CDR3 totals 14 residues. CDR3 sequence (DNA): TGCGCCAGCAGCTTGACGACTATTTGGCATGGCTACACCTTC. This sequence encodes CASSLTTIWHGYTF.

V gene TRBV19 combines with J gene TRBJ2-1; TRBD2 matches 9 bases. This CDR3 contains 15 residues. Germline-derived CDR1 and CDR2 are LNHDA and SQIVND (reference sequence). V was clipped by 4 bases and J by 8 bases; unmatched bases: 9. CDR3 DNA: TGTGCCAGTAGTAGTCGGCTAGCGGGGATCGATGAGCAGTTCTTC. Its translation is CASSSRLAGIDEQFF.

This chain uses TRBV7-9 with TRBJ2-3, with D tentatively TRBD2 (6 bases). The CDR3 is made up of 15 amino acids. The germline gives CDR1 SEHNR, CDR2 FQNEAQ (reference sequence). With 5 bases removed from V and 2 bases from J, the gap between germline ends came to 14 bases. The CDR3 DNA reads TGTGCCAGCAGCGACGACCGGGACTCCACAGATACGCAGTATTTT. Translated: CASSDDRDSTDTQYF.

This chain uses TRBV7-3 with TRBJ2-3; TRBD2 might be the D (6 bases). The V end lost 4 bases, the J end lost 4 bases, and 9 bases lay between the germline ends. Germline lookup yields CDR1 SGHTA and CDR2 FQGTGA. The CDR3 spans 13 residues. CDR3 in DNA: TGTGCCAGCAGCTACTGGGGGGCAGATACGCAGTATTTT. Translation gives CASSYWGADTQYF.

This sequence joins TRBV7-8 and TRBJ2-2; D possibly corresponds to TRBD1 (5 bases). Germline values: CDR1 SGHVS, CDR2 FQNEAQ. V lost 7 bases to trimming and J lost 4 bases, with 19 bases between them. The CDR3 has 16 amino acids. The CDR3 reads CASTVVGRAPTGELFF. CDR3 nucleotide sequence: TGTGCCAGCACCGTGGTGGGCAGGGCGCCCACCGGGGAGCTGTTTTTT. The full variable domain, rest sourced from reference TRBV7-8 and TRBJ2-2, is GAGVSQSPRYKVAKRGQDVALRCDPISGHVSLFWYQQALGQGPEFLTYFQNEAQLDKSGLPSDRFFAERPEGSVSTLKIQRTQQEDSAVYLCASTVVGRAPTGELFFGEGSRLTVL.

V is TRBV27 and J is TRBJ2-3, with 8 bases identical to TRBD2. Germline CDR1 reads MNHEY; CDR2 reads SMNVEV (reference sequence). The CDR3 is 17 residues long. J gave up 2 bases and V 0 bases, and 7 bases lay outside the gene matches. The CDR3 loop reads CASSLSSSGDFTDTQYF. The CDR3, as DNA: TGTGCCAGCAGTTTATCGAGTAGCGGGGATTTCACAGATACGCAGTATTTT.

The chain couples TRBV5-5 to TRBJ1-1; 12 nucleotides match TRBD1. The trim removed 4 bases at V and 5 bases at J, leaving 3 bases unmatched. CDR1 is SGHKS, CDR2 YYEKEE, per germline (reference sequence). The CDR3 has 14 residues. Here the CDR3 DNA reads TGTGCCAGCAGCCGGGGACAGGGGGCAACTGAAGCTTTCTTT. Amino acid sequence: CASSRGQGATEAFF.

The chain recombines TRBV15 with TRBJ1-5; a weak D match, TRBD1 (5 bases). Trimming shortened V by 8 bases and J by 2 bases, and 16 bases separated the two germline ends. The CDR3 contains 15 residues. The germline V gene encodes CDR1 LNHNV and CDR2 YYDKDF (reference sequence). The CDR3 DNA is TGTGCCACCGCATGGTCGCGGGGGGGCAATCAGCCCCAGCATTTT. Translation: CATAWSRGGNQPQHF. Variable domain in full (rest from reference TRBV15 and TRBJ1-5): DAMVIQNPRYQVTQFGKPVTLSCSQTLNHNVMYWYQQKSSQAPKLLFHYYDKDFNNEADTPDNFQSRRPNTSFCFLDIRSPGLGDTAMYLCATAWSRGGNQPQHFGDGTRLSIL.

The genes are TRBV7-8 and TRBJ1-5; maybe TRBD1 (6 bases). The V end lost 1 base, the J end lost 4 bases, and 11 bases lay between the germline ends. The germline V gene has CDR1 SGHVS and CDR2 FQNEAQ. The CDR3 has 15 residues. CDR3 DNA sequence: TGTGCCAGCAGCTTAGAGGGACAATTAAATCAGCCCCAGCATTTT. Its translation: CASSLEGQLNQPQHF.

This clone was picked up a small number of times. This chain joins TRBV11-2 and TRBJ1-6; 7 positions match TRBD1. Germline CDR1 reads SGHAT; CDR2 reads FQNNGV. The CDR3 extends over 14 amino acids. V shed 5 bases, J shed 9 bases, and the junction held 7 bases outside the gene matches. CDR3 sequence: CASSPDRVGSPLHF. The DNA for the CDR3 is TGTGCCAGCAGCCCAGACAGGGTTGGTTCACCCCTCCACTTT.

In this sample, this clone turned up once. The genes are TRBV5-8 and TRBJ1-5; unclear D gene. Germline V gene data show CDR1 as SGHTS and CDR2 as YDEGEE. This CDR3 region has 13 residues. Trimming removed 5 bases from V and 2 bases from J, with 8 bases in between. The CDR3 is CASSPQGNQPQHF. Written as DNA, the CDR3 is TGTGCCAGCAGTCCGCAGGGCAATCAGCCCCAGCATTTT.

The chain joins TRBV5-1 to TRBJ1-5; TRBD1 agrees at 12 bases. CDR3 length equals 17 residues. Losses at the gene ends were 6 bases for V and 7 bases for J; bases not matched to a gene: 14. Germline V gene sequence: CDR1 SGHRS, CDR2 YFSETQ. CDR3 region: CASTLHGDRGRRQPQHF. CDR3 in DNA: TGCGCCAGCACCCTACACGGGGACAGGGGGCGACGACAGCCCCAGCATTTT.

The J gene is TRBJ1-6, the V gene TRBV14; no reliable D call. V gave up 6 bases and J gave up 17 bases, with 17 bases separating them. This CDR3 is 12 amino acids long. Germline V gene sequence: CDR1 SGHDN, CDR2 FVKESK. CDR3 sequence reads: CASSATGVGVHF. In nucleotides, the CDR3 is TGTGCCAGCAGTGCGACCGGGGTAGGAGTCCACTTT.